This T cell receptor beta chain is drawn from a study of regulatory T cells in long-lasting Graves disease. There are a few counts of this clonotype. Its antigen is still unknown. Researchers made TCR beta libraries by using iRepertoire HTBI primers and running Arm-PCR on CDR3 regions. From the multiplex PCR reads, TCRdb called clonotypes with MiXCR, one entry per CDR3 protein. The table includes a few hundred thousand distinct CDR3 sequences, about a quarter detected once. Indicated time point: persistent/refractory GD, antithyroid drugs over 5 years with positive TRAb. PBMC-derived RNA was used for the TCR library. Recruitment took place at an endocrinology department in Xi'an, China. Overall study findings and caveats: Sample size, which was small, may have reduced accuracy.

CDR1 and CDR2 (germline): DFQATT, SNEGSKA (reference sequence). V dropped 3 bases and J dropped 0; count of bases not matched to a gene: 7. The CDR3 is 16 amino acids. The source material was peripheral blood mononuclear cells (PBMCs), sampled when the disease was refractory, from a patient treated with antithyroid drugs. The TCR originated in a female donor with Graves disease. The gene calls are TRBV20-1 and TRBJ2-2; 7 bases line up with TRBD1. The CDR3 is CSASVPGTANTGELFF. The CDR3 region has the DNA TGCAGTGCTAGTGTGCCCGGGACAGCGAACACCGGGGAGCTGTTTTTT.